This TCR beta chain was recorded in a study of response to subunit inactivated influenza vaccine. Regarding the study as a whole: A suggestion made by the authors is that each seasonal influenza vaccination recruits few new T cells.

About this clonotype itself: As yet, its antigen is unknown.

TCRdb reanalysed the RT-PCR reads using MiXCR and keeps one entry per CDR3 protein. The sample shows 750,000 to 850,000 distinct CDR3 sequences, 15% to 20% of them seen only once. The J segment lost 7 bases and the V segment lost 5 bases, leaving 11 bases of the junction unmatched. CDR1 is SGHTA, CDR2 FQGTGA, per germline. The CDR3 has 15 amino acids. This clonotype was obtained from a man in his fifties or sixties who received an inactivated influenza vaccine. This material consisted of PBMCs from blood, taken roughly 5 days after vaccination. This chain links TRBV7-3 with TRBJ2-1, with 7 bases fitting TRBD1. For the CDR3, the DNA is TGTGCCAGCAGCCCAGGGGGTACTACAAAGAATGAGCAGTTCTTC. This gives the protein CASSPGGTTKNEQFF. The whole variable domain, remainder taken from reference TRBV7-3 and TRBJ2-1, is GAGVSQTPSNKVTEKGKYVELRCDPISGHTALYWYRQSLGQGPEFLIYFQGTGAADDSGLPNDRFFAVRPEGSVSTLKIQRTERGDSAVYLCASSPGGTTKNEQFFGPGTRLTVL.